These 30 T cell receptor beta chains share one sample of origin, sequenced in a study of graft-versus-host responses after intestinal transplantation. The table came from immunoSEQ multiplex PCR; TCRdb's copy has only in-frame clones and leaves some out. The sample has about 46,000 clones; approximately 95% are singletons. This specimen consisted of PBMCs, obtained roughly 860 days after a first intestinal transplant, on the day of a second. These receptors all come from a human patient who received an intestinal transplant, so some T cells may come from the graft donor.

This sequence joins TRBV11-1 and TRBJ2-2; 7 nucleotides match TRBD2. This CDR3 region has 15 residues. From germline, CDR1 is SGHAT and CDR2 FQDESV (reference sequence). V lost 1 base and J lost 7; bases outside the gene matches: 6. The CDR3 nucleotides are TGTGCCAGCAGCTTAGTGAGCGGGACGGGCGGGGAGCTGTTTTTT. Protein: CASSLVSGTGGELFF.

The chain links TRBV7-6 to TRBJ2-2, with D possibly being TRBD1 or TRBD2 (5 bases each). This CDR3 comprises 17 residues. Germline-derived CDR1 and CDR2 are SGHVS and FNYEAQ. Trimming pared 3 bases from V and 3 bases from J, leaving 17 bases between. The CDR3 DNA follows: TGTGCCAGCAGCTTTAATACCTATGGGGGAGACACCGGGGAGCTGTTTTTT. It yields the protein CASSFNTYGGDTGELFF.

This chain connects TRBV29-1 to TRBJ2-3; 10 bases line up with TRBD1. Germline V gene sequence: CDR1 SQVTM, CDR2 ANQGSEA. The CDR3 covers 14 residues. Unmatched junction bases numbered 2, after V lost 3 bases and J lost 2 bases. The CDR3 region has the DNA TGCAGCGTTGACCGACAGGGGGCCACAGATACGCAGTATTTT. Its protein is CSVDRQGATDTQYF.

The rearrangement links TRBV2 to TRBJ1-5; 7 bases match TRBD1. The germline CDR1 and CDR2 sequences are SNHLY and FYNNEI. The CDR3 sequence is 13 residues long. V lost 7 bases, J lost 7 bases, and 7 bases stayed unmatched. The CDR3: CASNGQVQQPQHF. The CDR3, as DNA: TGTGCCAGCAATGGACAGGTTCAGCAGCCCCAGCATTTT.

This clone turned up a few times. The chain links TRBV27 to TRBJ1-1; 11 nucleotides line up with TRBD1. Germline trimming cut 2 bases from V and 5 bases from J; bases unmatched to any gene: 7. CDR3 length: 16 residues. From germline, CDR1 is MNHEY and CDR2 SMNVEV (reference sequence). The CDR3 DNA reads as TGTGCCAGCAGTTTAAGGGGGACAGGGGGACGGACTGAAGCTTTCTTT. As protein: CASSLRGTGGRTEAFF.

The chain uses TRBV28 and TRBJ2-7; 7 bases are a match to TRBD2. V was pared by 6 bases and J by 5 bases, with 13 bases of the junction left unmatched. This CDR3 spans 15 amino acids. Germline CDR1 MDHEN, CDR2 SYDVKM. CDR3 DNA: TGTGCCAGCAGCAGGCGGGGAGGAGGACTAGACGAGCAGTACTTC. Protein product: CASSRRGGGLDEQYF.

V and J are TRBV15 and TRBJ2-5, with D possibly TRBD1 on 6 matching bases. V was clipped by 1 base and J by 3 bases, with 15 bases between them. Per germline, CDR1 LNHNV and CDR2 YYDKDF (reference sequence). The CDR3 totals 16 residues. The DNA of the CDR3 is TGTGCCACCAGCAGAGCAGATATGGCAGGGGAAGAGACCCAGTACTTC. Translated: CATSRADMAGEETQYF.

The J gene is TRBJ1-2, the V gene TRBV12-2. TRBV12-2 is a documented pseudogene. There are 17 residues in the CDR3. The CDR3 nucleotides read TGTGCAAGTCGCCGGGTGTGGGCTCCACGAAAGACCTATGGCTACACCTTC. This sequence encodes CASRRVWAPRKTYGYTF.

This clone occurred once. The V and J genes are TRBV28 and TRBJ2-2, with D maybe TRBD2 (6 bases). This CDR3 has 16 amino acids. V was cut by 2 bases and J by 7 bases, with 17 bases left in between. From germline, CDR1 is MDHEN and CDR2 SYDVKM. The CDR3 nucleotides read TGTGCCAGCAGTTTACTCCGGGGGTTAGAGGGCGGGGAGCTGTTTTTT. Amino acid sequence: CASSLLRGLEGGELFF. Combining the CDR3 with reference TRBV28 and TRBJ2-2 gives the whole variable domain DVKVTQSSRYLVKRTGEKVFLECVQDMDHENMFWYRQDPGLGLRLIYFSYDVKMKEKGDIPEGYSVSREKKERFSLILESASTNQTSMYLCASSLLRGLEGGELFFGEGSRLTVL.

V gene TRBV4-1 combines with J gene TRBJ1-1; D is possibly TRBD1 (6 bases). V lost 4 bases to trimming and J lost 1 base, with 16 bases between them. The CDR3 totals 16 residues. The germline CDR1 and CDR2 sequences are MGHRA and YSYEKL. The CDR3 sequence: CASSPNLDRPNTEAFF. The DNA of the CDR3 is TGCGCCAGCAGCCCCAACCTGGACAGACCGAACACTGAAGCTTTCTTT.

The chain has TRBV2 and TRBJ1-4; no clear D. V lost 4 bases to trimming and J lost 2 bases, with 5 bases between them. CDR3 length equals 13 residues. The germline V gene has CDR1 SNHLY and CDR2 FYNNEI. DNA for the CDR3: TGTGCCAGCAGTGTACGGACTAATGAAAAACTGTTTTTT. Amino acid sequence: CASSVRTNEKLFF.

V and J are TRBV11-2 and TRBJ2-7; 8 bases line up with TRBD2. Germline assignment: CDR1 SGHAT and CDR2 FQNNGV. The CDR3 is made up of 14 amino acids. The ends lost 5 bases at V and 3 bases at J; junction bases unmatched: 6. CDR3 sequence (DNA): TGTGCCAGCAGCCCCGGGGGGGTGGACTACGAGCAGTACTTC. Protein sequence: CASSPGGVDYEQYF.

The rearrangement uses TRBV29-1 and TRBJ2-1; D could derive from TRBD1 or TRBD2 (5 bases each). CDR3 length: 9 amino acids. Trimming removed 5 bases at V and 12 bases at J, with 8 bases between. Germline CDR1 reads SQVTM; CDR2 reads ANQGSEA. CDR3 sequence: CSVRGPQFF. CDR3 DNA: TGCAGCGTTCGGGGACCGCAGTTCTTC.

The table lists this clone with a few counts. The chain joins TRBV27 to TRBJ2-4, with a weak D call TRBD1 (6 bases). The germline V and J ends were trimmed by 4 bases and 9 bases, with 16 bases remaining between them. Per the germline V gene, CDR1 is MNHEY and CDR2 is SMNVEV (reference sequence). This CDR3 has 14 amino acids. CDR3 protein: CASSYTVARGIQYF. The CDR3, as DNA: TGTGCCAGCAGTTATACAGTAGCCAGGGGCATTCAGTACTTC.

The CDR3 nucleotides are TGCAGTGCTAGGAAGTCCAGCGGCTACACCTTC. This gives the protein CSARKSSGYTF. The chain is built from TRBV20-1 and TRBJ1-2; D unresolved. Germline CDR1 reads DFQATT; CDR2 reads SNEGSKA (reference sequence). This CDR3 is built from 11 residues. V lost 3 bases, J lost 8 bases, and 10 bases lay in between.

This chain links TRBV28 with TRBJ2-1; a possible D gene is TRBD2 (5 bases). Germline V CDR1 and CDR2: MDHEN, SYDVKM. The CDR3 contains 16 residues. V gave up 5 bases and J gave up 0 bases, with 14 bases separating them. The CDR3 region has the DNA TGTGCCAGCAGTGGGCCGAGGGCCAGCTCCTACAATGAGCAGTTCTTC. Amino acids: CASSGPRASSYNEQFF.

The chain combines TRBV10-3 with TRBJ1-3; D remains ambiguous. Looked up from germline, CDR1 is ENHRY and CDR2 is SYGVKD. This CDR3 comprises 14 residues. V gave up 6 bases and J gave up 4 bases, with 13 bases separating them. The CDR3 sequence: CAIRGAGFGNTIYF. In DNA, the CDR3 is TGTGCCATCAGGGGAGCGGGATTCGGAAACACCATATATTTT.

The CDR3, as DNA: TGTGCCAGCAGCGTAGGAGGATCCCTTCACGAGCAGTACTTC. It codes for CASSVGGSLHEQYF. The chain carries TRBV9 and TRBJ2-5; no clear D gene. Matching the DNA end better, TRBJ2-7 makes the J call doubtful. In germline, CDR1 is SGDLS, CDR2 YYNGEE. The CDR3 extends over 14 amino acids.

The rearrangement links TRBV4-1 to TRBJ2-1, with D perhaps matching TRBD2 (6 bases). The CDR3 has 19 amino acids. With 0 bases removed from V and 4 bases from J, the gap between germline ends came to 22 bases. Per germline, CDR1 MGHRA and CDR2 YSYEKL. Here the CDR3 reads CASSQDEWREFNDYNEQFF. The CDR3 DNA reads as TGCGCCAGCAGCCAAGATGAGTGGAGGGAGTTTAATGATTACAATGAGCAGTTCTTC.

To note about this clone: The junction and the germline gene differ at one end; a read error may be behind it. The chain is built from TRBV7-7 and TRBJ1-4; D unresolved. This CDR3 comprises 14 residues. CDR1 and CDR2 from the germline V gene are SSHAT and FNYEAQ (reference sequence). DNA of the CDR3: TGTGCTAGCAGCCCCGACATACAAGGCGAAAAACTGTTTTTT. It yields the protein CASSPDIQGEKLFF.

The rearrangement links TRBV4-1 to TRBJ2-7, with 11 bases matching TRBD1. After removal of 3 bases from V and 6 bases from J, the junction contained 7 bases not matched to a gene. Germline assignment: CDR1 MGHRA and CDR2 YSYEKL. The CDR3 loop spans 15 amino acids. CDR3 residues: CASSHGQGAMGEQYF. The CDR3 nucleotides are TGCGCCAGCAGCCACGGACAGGGGGCTATGGGCGAGCAGTACTTC.

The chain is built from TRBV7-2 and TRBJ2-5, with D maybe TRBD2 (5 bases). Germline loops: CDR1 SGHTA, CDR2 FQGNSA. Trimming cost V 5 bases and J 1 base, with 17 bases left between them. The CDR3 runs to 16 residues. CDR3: CASSPRRHSVQETQYF. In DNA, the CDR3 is TGTGCCAGCAGCCCTAGGAGGCATAGCGTCCAAGAGACCCAGTACTTC.

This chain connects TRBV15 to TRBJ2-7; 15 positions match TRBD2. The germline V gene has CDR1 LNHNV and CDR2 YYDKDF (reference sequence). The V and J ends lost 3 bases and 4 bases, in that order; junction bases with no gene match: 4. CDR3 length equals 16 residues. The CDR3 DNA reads TGTGCCACCAGCAGCGGACTAGCGGGAGGGCTATACGAGCAGTACTTC. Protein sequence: CATSSGLAGGLYEQYF.

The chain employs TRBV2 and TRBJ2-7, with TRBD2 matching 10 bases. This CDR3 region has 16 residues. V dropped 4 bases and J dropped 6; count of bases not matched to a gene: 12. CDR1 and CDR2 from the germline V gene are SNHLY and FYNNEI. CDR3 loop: CASSGTSGMQFSEQYF. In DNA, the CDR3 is TGTGCCAGCAGTGGGACTAGCGGAATGCAGTTCTCCGAGCAGTACTTC.

CDR3 coding DNA: TGTGCCAGCAGCTTAATTGTGGACACTGAAGCTTTCTTT. This translates into CASSLIVDTEAFF. The genes are TRBV7-3 and TRBJ1-1; D ambiguous. V was trimmed by 1 base and J by 3 bases, leaving 6 bases between them. The CDR3 has 13 residues. Germline lookup yields CDR1 SGHTA and CDR2 FQGTGA.

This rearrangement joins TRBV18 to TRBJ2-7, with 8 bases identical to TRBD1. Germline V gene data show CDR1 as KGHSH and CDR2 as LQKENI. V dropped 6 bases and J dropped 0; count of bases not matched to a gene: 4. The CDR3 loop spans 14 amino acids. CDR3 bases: TGTGCCAGCTCCGGGGACAGGTCCTCCTACGAGCAGTACTTC. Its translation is CASSGDRSSYEQYF.

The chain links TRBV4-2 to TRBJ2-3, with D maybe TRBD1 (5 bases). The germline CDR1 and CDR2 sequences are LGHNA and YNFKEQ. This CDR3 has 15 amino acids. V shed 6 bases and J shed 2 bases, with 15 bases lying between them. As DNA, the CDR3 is TGTGCCAGCAGAACAGGTCCTTTGGCCACAGATACGCAGTATTTT. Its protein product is CASRTGPLATDTQYF.

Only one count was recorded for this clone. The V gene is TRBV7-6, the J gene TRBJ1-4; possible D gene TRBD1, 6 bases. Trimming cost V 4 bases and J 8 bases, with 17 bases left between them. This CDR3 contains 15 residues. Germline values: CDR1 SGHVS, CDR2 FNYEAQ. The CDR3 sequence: CASSSMDSGGEKLFF. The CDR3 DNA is TGTGCCAGCAGCTCCATGGACAGCGGCGGGGAAAAACTGTTTTTT.

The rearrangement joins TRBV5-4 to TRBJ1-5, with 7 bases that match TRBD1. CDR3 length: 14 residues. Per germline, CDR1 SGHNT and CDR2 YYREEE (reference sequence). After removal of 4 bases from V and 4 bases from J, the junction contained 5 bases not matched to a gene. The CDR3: CASSLWGQNQPQHF. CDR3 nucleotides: TGTGCCAGCAGCCTTTGGGGACAGAATCAGCCCCAGCATTTT.

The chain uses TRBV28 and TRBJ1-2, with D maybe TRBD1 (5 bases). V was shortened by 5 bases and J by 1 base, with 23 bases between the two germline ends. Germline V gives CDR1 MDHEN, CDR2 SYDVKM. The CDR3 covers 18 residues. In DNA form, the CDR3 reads TGTGCCAGCAGTCCCCCTATTGAGCGCAGGGTGGGTAACTATGGCTACACCTTC. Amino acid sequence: CASSPPIERRVGNYGYTF.